The clone carrying this T cell receptor (beta chain) was found many times. The record originates from a study of naive and memory T cell subsets. Blood and skin TCR RNA was reverse transcribed with alpha and beta constant primers. The SP2 primer and nested alpha and beta constant region primers amplified ligated cDNA in four rounds. TCRdb redid the calling of the UMI-ligation and nested PCR reads with MiXCR, one entry per CDR3 protein. The sample carries around 18,000 distinct CDR3 sequences, about a tenth recorded once. Treatment defined: skin biopsy from PPD injection site in Mantoux-positive individual. Cells were not sorted; total RNA input targeted roughly 1 to 1000 ng. TCR cDNA received a 3' ligated oligonucleotide that carried a UMI. Individuals with a positive Mantoux test gave biopsies from PPD-injected skin. CDR1 LNHDA and CDR2 SQIVND come from the germline V gene (reference sequence). Trimming left V 5 bases short and J 5 bases short, with 6 bases between. The CDR3 consists of 12 residues.

The receptor's source is an adult in good health. The rearrangement links TRBV19 to TRBJ2-2; no definite D call. The material sequenced was skin, taken from a tuberculin skin test site. CDR3 sequence reads: CASSWGTGELFF. The DNA of the CDR3 is TGTGCCAGTAGTTGGGGAACCGGGGAGCTGTTTTTT.